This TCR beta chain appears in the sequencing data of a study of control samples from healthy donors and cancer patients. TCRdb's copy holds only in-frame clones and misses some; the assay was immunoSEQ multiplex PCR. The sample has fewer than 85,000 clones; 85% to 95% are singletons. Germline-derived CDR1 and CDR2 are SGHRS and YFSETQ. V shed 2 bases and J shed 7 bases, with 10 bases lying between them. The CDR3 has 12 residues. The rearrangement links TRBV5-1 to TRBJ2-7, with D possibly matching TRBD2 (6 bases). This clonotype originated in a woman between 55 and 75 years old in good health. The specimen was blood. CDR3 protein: CASSLLGREQYF. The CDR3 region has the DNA TGCGCCAGCAGCTTATTGGGGAGGGAGCAGTACTTC.